This TCR beta chain was captured in a study of cytomegalovirus exposure and HLA in healthy donors. Overall study: Researchers previously reported finding 90 million to 130 million unique TCR beta sequences from roughly 200 million T cells.

Of note for this clone: Its antigen is not known.

The PCR contained 60 Vbeta and 13 Jbeta primers. Sequenced by immunoSEQ multiplex PCR; TCRdb stores in-frame clones only, minus some. The table lists approximately 110,000 clones, 70% to 85% of them singletons, with around 4.3% in the top ten. V was shortened by 7 bases and J by 1 base, with 7 bases between the two germline ends. Per the germline V gene, CDR1 is MDHEN and CDR2 is SYDVKM. CDR3 length: 12 residues. Broader study findings: Differences between HLA loci emerged in a later analysis of TCR association rates, with DRB1 most and HLA-C fewest.

The V gene is TRBV28, the J gene TRBJ1-1; no reliable D call. This TCR derives from a woman in her forties in good health and CMV-seropositive. Sequenced input: PBMCs. CDR3 loop: CASKSGNTEAFF. The CDR3 DNA follows: TGTGCCAGCAAGTCCGGGAACACTGAAGCTTTCTTT.